This T cell receptor beta chain appears in the sequencing data of a study of regulatory T cells in long-lasting Graves disease. The junction had 7 bases not matched to a gene; V was cut back by 1 base and J by 2 bases. The germline CDR1 and CDR2 sequences are DFQATT and SNEGSKA (reference sequence). CDR3 size: 15 residues. Time point: persistent/refractory GD, antithyroid drugs over 5 years with positive TRAb. Following extraction of RNA from PBMCs, that RNA was used to make the TCR library. Criteria from the American Thyroid Association guidelines were applied to diagnose Graves' disease. Assembly of TCR beta libraries relied on iRepertoire HTBI primers together with Arm-PCR of CDR3 regions. TCRdb re-called the multiplex PCR reads with MiXCR, one entry per CDR3 protein. The data show about 660,000 distinct CDR3 sequences, about 30% seen once. Study-wide findings and caveats: New patients shared around 920 public clonotypes, fewer than the 2,500 to 3,000 shared by persistent patients. Persistent disease preferred TRBV28, TRBJ1-2 and TRBJ2-5. Reduced TCR diversity was observed in persistent Graves' patients versus newly diagnosed patients.

This clonotype showed up just a few times. Its cognate antigen is unknown. The clonotype comes from a female donor with Graves disease. The sample in question was peripheral blood mononuclear cells (PBMCs), obtained when the disease was refractory, from a patient treated with antithyroid drugs. J is TRBJ2-7 and V is TRBV20-1; 8 nucleotides agree with TRBD2. The CDR3 DNA is TGCAGTGCTAGAGGATCCAGCGGGAGCCCCTACGAGCAGTACTTC. Protein: CSARGSSGSPYEQYF.